This T cell receptor beta chain emerged from a study of metastatic and nonmetastatic thyroid tumors. Study context: From malignant and benign thyroid patients, repertoires in blood and in tumor or nodule tissue were compared.

Before thyroid surgery, none of the patients had received any treatment. TCRdb re-analyzed the PCR reads through MiXCR. The table includes 15,000 to 20,000 clones, roughly an eighth detected once. The germline CDR1 and CDR2 sequences are MDHEN and SYDVKM. The CDR3 loop spans 17 amino acids. The V gene end was trimmed by 5 bases and the J gene end by 2 bases; junction bases not matched to a gene: 15. This clone was counted ten times or more. The chain carries TRBV28 and TRBJ2-7; 7 nucleotides align to TRBD2. Sequenced input: tumor tissue. The receptor was derived from a female donor with papillary thyroid cancer or a benign thyroid nodule (not recorded which). Some clones in this sample may be carry-over from other donors' samples. CDR3 DNA sequence: TGTGCCAGCAGTCCCGTTTATGGGGGAGGGCATACCTACGAGCAGTACTTC. It codes for CASSPVYGGGHTYEQYF.